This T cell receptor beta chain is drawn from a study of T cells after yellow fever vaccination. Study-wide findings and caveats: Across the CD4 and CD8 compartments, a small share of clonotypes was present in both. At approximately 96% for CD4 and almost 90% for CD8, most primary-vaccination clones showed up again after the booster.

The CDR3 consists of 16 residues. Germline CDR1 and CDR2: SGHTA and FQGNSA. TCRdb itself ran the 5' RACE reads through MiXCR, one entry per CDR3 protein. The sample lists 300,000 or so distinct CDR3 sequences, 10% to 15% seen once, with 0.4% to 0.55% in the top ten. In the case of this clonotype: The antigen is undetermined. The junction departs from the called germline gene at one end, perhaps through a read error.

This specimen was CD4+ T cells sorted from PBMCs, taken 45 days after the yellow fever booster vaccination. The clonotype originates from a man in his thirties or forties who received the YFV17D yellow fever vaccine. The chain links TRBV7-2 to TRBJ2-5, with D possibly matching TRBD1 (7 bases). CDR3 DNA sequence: TGTGCCAGCGGCTTAGCGGCAACAGGGGAGGCGGAGACCCAGTACTTC. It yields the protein CASGLAATGEAETQYF. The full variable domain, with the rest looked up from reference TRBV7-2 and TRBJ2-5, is GAGVSQSPSNKVTEKGKDVELRCDPISGHTALYWYRQSLGQGLEFLIYFQGNSAPDKSGLPSDRFSAERTGGSVSTLTIQRTQQEDSAVYLCASGLAATGEAETQYFGPGTRLLVL.